Listed here are 12 T cell receptor beta chains from one sample, sequenced in a study of memory CD4+ T cells and cytomegalovirus serostatus. This table comes from immunoSEQ multiplex PCR, and its TCRdb copy is limited to in-frame clones, with some not included. The data contain about 50,000 clones, more than 70% of them singletons. Single viable CD3+CD4+CD8-CD45RO+ cells were sorted as the memory CD4+ T cells. The specimen was memory CD4+ T cells from blood. These receptors were taken from an adult in good health and CMV-seronegative.

V is TRBV20-1 and J is TRBJ2-3; no clear D gene. Germline CDR1 reads DFQATT; CDR2 reads SNEGSKA (reference sequence). The CDR3 spans 11 residues. V was shortened by 5 bases and J by 5 bases, with 8 bases between the two germline ends. The CDR3 region has the DNA TGCAGTGCTCAAGTCGGAGATACGCAGTATTTT. This sequence encodes CSAQVGDTQYF.

The chain recombines TRBV7-6 with TRBJ2-7; 7 bases match TRBD2. The V segment lost 5 bases and the J segment 0 bases; nucleotides outside the gene matches: 10. This CDR3 region has 16 residues. Per germline, CDR1 SGHVS and CDR2 FNYEAQ. CDR3 amino acids: CASSQASGGFSYEQYF. The CDR3 nucleotides read TGTGCCAGCAGCCAAGCCTCGGGGGGATTCTCCTACGAGCAGTACTTC.

J is TRBJ2-7 and V is TRBV27; 11 bases are shared with TRBD2. Germline V gene lookup returns CDR1 MNHEY and CDR2 SMNVEV (reference sequence). The V gene end was trimmed by 2 bases and the J gene end by 3 bases; junction bases not matched to a gene: 6. This CDR3 comprises 16 residues. CDR3 region: CASSLRLAGRYYEQYF. The CDR3 nucleotides are TGTGCCAGCAGTTTAAGACTAGCGGGACGATACTACGAGCAGTACTTC.

This clone was picked up one time. J is TRBJ2-3 and V is TRBV6-1; 7 nucleotides align to TRBD1. The germline V gene encodes CDR1 MNHNS and CDR2 SASEGT. CDR3 length: 13 amino acids. The junction had 4 bases not matched to a gene; V was cut back by 5 bases and J by 5 bases. CDR3 sequence (DNA): TGTGCCAGCAGTCAATACAGGGGAGATACGCAGTATTTT. This gives the protein CASSQYRGDTQYF.

There are a few counts of this clone. The chain has TRBV7-8 and TRBJ1-5, with TRBD1 as a possible D gene (5 bases). This CDR3 is built from 16 residues. V was pared by 5 bases and J by 2 bases, with 16 bases between. In germline, CDR1 is SGHVS, CDR2 FQNEAQ. The CDR3, as DNA: TGTGCCAGCAGCCTAGGGGACCCCTCGGGCAATCAGCCCCAGCATTTT. Its protein is CASSLGDPSGNQPQHF.

As concerns this clone: At one of its ends the junction is not consistent with the germline gene, which may arise from a read error. The V call is TRBV6-6, the J call TRBJ1-2, with 8 positions matching TRBD1. Germline-derived CDR1 and CDR2 are MNHNY and SVGAGI (reference sequence). The CDR3 extends over 11 amino acids. The CDR3 here is CASRKDRVSHF. In DNA, the CDR3 is TGTGCCAGCAGGAAGGACAGGGTATCTCACTTC.

The chain combines TRBV27 with TRBJ2-2; TRBD2 matches 11 bases. Germline CDR1 MNHEY, CDR2 SMNVEV (reference sequence). This CDR3 contains 15 residues. After removal of 2 bases from V and 6 bases from J, the junction contained 2 bases not matched to a gene. Here the CDR3 DNA reads TGTGCCAGCAGTTTAGTAGCGGGGGGGCCCGGGGAGCTGTTTTTT. This codes for CASSLVAGGPGELFF.

As for this clone: This specimen includes other DNA sequences encoding the same CDR3. The chain is built from TRBV6-1 and TRBJ2-7; D is uncertain. CDR3 length equals 12 residues. V was shortened by 2 bases and J by 1 base, with 3 bases between the two germline ends. Germline-derived CDR1 and CDR2 are MNHNS and SASEGT. The CDR3 here is CASSESSYEQYF. CDR3 sequence (DNA): TGTGCCAGCAGTGAATCGTCCTACGAGCAGTACTTC.

The chain joins TRBV4-1 to TRBJ1-2, with TRBD1 matching 10 bases. The V gene end was trimmed by 4 bases and the J gene end by 8 bases; junction bases not matched to a gene: 16. This CDR3 is built from 17 residues. Germline CDR1 reads MGHRA; CDR2 reads YSYEKL. The CDR3 DNA reads as TGCGCCAGCAGCCGAGAGGGACAGGGGCGAGAGTCGGGAGGCTACACCTTC. It codes for CASSREGQGRESGGYTF.

The chain links TRBV28 to TRBJ1-1, with 9 positions matching TRBD1. The V gene's germline CDR1 is MDHEN and CDR2 SYDVKM. Trimming removed 6 bases from V and 3 bases from J; junction bases left unmatched: 8. CDR3 length equals 15 residues. This CDR3 is CASRDNRGHDTEAFF. CDR3 sequence (DNA): TGTGCCAGCAGGGATAACAGGGGGCACGACACTGAAGCTTTCTTT.

The genes are TRBV7-9 and TRBJ2-3; no definite D call. Trimming removed 5 bases from V and 3 bases from J, with 9 bases in between. CDR3 length: 13 amino acids. Germline CDR1 SEHNR, CDR2 FQNEAQ (reference sequence). The CDR3 is CASSNAATDTQYF. The CDR3 coding sequence is TGTGCCAGCAGCAATGCAGCTACAGATACGCAGTATTTT. Drawing the rest from reference TRBV7-9 and TRBJ2-3, the complete variable domain is DTGVSQNPRHKITKRGQNVTFRCDPISEHNRLYWYRQTLGQGPEFLTYFQNEAQLEKSRLLSDRFSAERPKGSFSTLEIQRTEQGDSAMYLCASSNAATDTQYFGPGTRLTVL.

The chain's CDR3 is CASSRQGASSSYEQYF. CDR3 coding DNA: TGCGCCAGCAGCCGGCAAGGGGCTTCGAGCTCCTACGAGCAGTACTTC. The chain couples TRBV5-1 to TRBJ2-7; tentatively, D is TRBD1 (5 bases). Germline V gene sequence: CDR1 SGHRS, CDR2 YFSETQ. The CDR3 spans 16 residues. Trimming removed 4 bases from V and 0 bases from J, with 17 bases in between.